The 18 T cell receptor beta chains reported below all come from one sample, sequenced in a study of blood T cells in healthy people across ages. Sample-barcoded 5' priming and a J-beta primer mix drove a second PCR of about 6 to 12 cycles. TCRdb recomputed calls from the 5' RACE reads with MiXCR, one row per CDR3 protein. The sample includes roughly 800,000 distinct CDR3 sequences, 55% to 70% of them seen just once. Sequencing was done on a sample of blood. Source of these receptors: a young man in good health.

The chain is built from TRBV12-3 or TRBV12-4 and TRBJ2-7, with D possibly matching TRBD1 (6 bases). There are 13 residues in the CDR3. V lost 4 bases, J lost 2 bases, and 9 bases lay in between. CDR3 DNA: TGTGCCAGCAGTTATGGACAGACCTACGAGCAGTACTTC. Its translation: CASSYGQTYEQYF.

The chain employs TRBV9 and TRBJ2-6; no definite D call. The V end lost 0 bases, the J end lost 4 bases, and 8 bases lay between the germline ends. Germline CDR1 SGDLS, CDR2 YYNGEE. The length of the CDR3 is 15 residues. CDR3 loop: CASSVGTGGANVLTF. CDR3 DNA sequence: TGTGCCAGCAGCGTAGGGACGGGCGGGGCCAACGTCCTGACTTTC.

A few counts support this clonotype. V gene TRBV29-1 combines with J gene TRBJ1-2; no reliable D call. Germline lookup yields CDR1 SQVTM and CDR2 ANQGSEA. This CDR3 has 13 residues. Trimming took off 2 bases at V and 4 bases at J, with 11 bases between the two ends. The CDR3 spells CSVELGSSYGYTF. DNA for the CDR3: TGCAGCGTTGAACTGGGCTCATCCTATGGCTACACCTTC.

V usage is TRBV7-2 and J usage is TRBJ2-1, with D perhaps matching TRBD2 (6 bases). V lost 3 bases and J 4 bases, leaving 16 bases between the germline ends. There are 16 residues in the CDR3. Germline CDR1 is SGHTA and CDR2 is FQGNSA. CDR3 loop: CASSFHTSRLYNEQFF. The CDR3 nucleotides read TGTGCCAGCAGCTTCCACACTAGCAGGCTGTACAATGAGCAGTTCTTC. The full variable domain, with the rest looked up from reference TRBV7-2 and TRBJ2-1, is GAGVSQSPSNKVTEKGKDVELRCDPISGHTALYWYRQSLGQGLEFLIYFQGNSAPDKSGLPSDRFSAERTGGSVSTLTIQRTQQEDSAVYLCASSFHTSRLYNEQFFGPGTRLTVL.

This clonotype appeared a single time. The V and J genes are TRBV12-3 or TRBV12-4 and TRBJ2-7; TRBD1 aligns across 9 bases. CDR3 length equals 16 residues. J gave up 7 bases and V 4 bases, and 14 bases lay outside the gene matches. The CDR3 sequence is CASSSAPTGGPEEQYF. CDR3 in DNA: TGTGCCAGCAGTTCGGCCCCGACAGGGGGTCCGGAAGAGCAGTACTTC.

The chain combines TRBV5-1 with TRBJ2-3; 8 positions agree with TRBD1. The CDR3 has 14 amino acids. Germline V gene lookup returns CDR1 SGHRS and CDR2 YFSETQ. Unmatched junction bases numbered 8, after V lost 5 bases and J lost 6 bases. CDR3 bases: TGCGCCAGCAGATCCCGACAGGGGACGGATACGCAGTATTTT. Its translation: CASRSRQGTDTQYF.

This clonotype was seen a few times. The J gene is TRBJ2-7, the V gene TRBV7-9; TRBD1 matches 8 bases. This CDR3 comprises 15 residues. The trim removed 5 bases at V and 3 bases at J, leaving 9 bases unmatched. Germline lookup yields CDR1 SEHNR and CDR2 FQNEAQ (reference sequence). CDR3 sequence (DNA): TGTGCCAGCAGCCGAACAGGGGGACCTGGCTACGAGCAGTACTTC. Translating gives CASSRTGGPGYEQYF.

The chain uses TRBV4-3 and TRBJ2-7, with TRBD1 as a possible D gene (5 bases). The germline V gene has CDR1 LGHNA and CDR2 YSLEER. This CDR3 contains 16 residues. Trimming removed 0 bases at V and 0 bases at J, with 12 bases between. CDR3 in amino acids: CASSQDERQLSYEQYF. The CDR3 nucleotides read TGCGCCAGCAGCCAAGATGAGCGACAGCTCTCCTACGAGCAGTACTTC.

The genes are TRBV20-1 and TRBJ2-5; D ambiguous. The CDR3 totals 13 residues. V lost 6 bases and J lost 2, with 13 bases in between. Germline CDR1 is DFQATT and CDR2 is SNEGSKA (reference sequence). CDR3 in DNA: TGCAGTGCCCCCTTATTGGGGCAAGAGACCCAGTACTTC. Protein sequence: CSAPLLGQETQYF.

The chain uses TRBV20-1 and TRBJ2-5; 8 bases match TRBD1. CDR3 length: 14 amino acids. From germline, CDR1 is DFQATT and CDR2 SNEGSKA (reference sequence). J lost 4 bases, V lost 3 bases, and 7 bases had no gene match. The CDR3 DNA reads TGCAGTGCTAGTGAGGGGACAGGACTAGAGACCCAGTACTTC. This encodes CSASEGTGLETQYF.

This clonotype has at least ten counts. J is TRBJ1-4 and V is TRBV20-1; D call uncertain. Per germline, CDR1 DFQATT and CDR2 SNEGSKA (reference sequence). There are 13 residues in the CDR3. Trimming removed 5 bases at V and 3 bases at J, with 10 bases between. The CDR3 sequence is CSALGMANEKLFF. CDR3 bases: TGCAGTGCTCTAGGGATGGCTAATGAAAAACTGTTTTTT.

The rearrangement joins TRBV7-2 to TRBJ2-7; D remains ambiguous. The CDR3 runs 16 residues. CDR1 and CDR2 (germline): SGHTA, FQGNSA. The V gene lost 1 base and the J gene lost 3 bases, with 16 bases spanning the gap. CDR3 nucleotide sequence: TGTGCCAGCAGCTTAGGCGATCAGATTCGGCTCTACGAGCAGTACTTC. Translation gives CASSLGDQIRLYEQYF.

The rearrangement uses TRBV7-2 and TRBJ2-1; 14 bases align to TRBD2. Germline CDR1 SGHTA, CDR2 FQGNSA. This CDR3 region has 18 residues. Trimming took 5 bases from V and 0 from J; bases not matched to a gene: 6. Here the CDR3 DNA reads TGTGCCAGCAGCCCCTGGGGGACTAGCGGGAGCTCCTACAATGAGCAGTTCTTC. It translates to CASSPWGTSGSSYNEQFF.

This clonotype was seen only once. This sequence joins TRBV7-9 and TRBJ2-7, with D tentatively TRBD2 (5 bases). The germline gives CDR1 SEHNR, CDR2 FQNEAQ (reference sequence). Trimming pared 1 base from V and 12 bases from J, leaving 13 bases between. The CDR3 has 12 residues. CDR3 sequence reads: CASSLGGFSRYF. The CDR3, as DNA: TGTGCCAGCAGCTTAGGCGGGTTTTCCCGGTACTTC.

The chain recombines TRBV7-8 with TRBJ2-1; D gene uncertain. Looked up from germline, CDR1 is SGHVS and CDR2 is FQNEAQ. CDR3 length equals 14 residues. Trimming stripped 6 bases from V and 7 bases from J, with 16 bases between. The CDR3 sequence is CASRARWPPNEQFF. The DNA of the CDR3 is TGTGCCAGCAGGGCTAGGTGGCCACCTAATGAGCAGTTCTTC. Supplemented by reference TRBV7-8 and TRBJ2-1, the full variable domain reads GAGVSQSPRYKVAKRGQDVALRCDPISGHVSLFWYQQALGQGPEFLTYFQNEAQLDKSGLPSDRFFAERPEGSVSTLKIQRTQQEDSAVYLCASRARWPPNEQFFGPGTRLTVL.

The chain is built from TRBV7-2 and TRBJ2-7; D might be TRBD2 (5 bases). The better agreement between TRBJ2-5 and the DNA end casts doubt on the J call. Germline loops: CDR1 SGHTA, CDR2 FQGNSA. The CDR3 is 16 residues long. This chain's CDR3 is CASRPPSGGRAETQYF. Here the CDR3 DNA reads TGTGCCAGCAGGCCTCCAAGCGGTGGACGGGCGGAGACCCAGTACTTC.

In this sample, this clonotype turned up a few times. The genes are TRBV11-2 and TRBJ2-3, with TRBD1 as a possible D gene (6 bases). CDR1 and CDR2 from the germline V gene are SGHAT and FQNNGV. CDR3 length equals 14 residues. V shed 3 bases and J shed 4 bases, with 11 bases lying between them. The CDR3: CASSFGQYADTQYF. The CDR3 nucleotides read TGTGCCAGCAGCTTCGGACAGTATGCAGATACGCAGTATTTT.

This chain links TRBV5-1 with TRBJ1-1; no firm D call. From germline, CDR1 is SGHRS and CDR2 YFSETQ. V lost 3 bases and J 5 bases, leaving 11 bases between the germline ends. The CDR3 runs 13 residues. CDR3 nucleotide sequence: TGCGCCAGCAGCTCCCCCAGAGAAACTGAAGCTTTCTTT. Residues: CASSSPRETEAFF.